The rows below give T cell receptor beta chains drawn from one sample of a study of PD-1 blockade in mismatch repair-deficient tumors. Clones were read by immunoSEQ multiplex PCR, and TCRdb kept only the in-frame ones, dropping some. This table has fewer than 100,000 clones, more than 65% appearing once. Material: peripheral blood, obtained 12 weeks after starting pembrolizumab. The receptors were sampled from an adult with mismatch repair-deficient cancer. Each CDR3 is given with its conserved first and last residue. The D gene is left open where the match is weak. Clone size is not always given. Where it is, it says once, few, many or a class for expanded clones.

v_gene,d_gene,abundance,j_gene,CDR3aa,CDR3nt
TRBV5-1,.,medium-sized,TRBJ2-7,CASRGGGSAYEQYF,TGCGCCAGCAGAGGTGGAGGATCAGCCTACGAGCAGTACTTC
TRBV18,TRBD2,.,TRBJ2-7,CASSAVGGGEQYF,TGTGCCAGCTCTGCCGTTGGCGGGGGCGAGCAGTACTTC
TRBV5-6,TRBD2,.,TRBJ2-7,CASSSTISGRPYEQYF,TGTGCCAGCAGCTCAACTATTAGCGGGAGGCCCTACGAGCAGTACTTC
TRBV25-1,.,.,TRBJ1-1,CASSFPGGRNTEAFF,TGTGCCAGCTCTTTCCCGGGGGGCCGGAACACTGAAGCTTTCTTT
TRBV5-6,.,.,TRBJ1-2,CASSLGSHTNYGYTF,TGTGCCAGCAGCTTAGGCAGTCACACTAACTATGGCTACACCTTC
TRBV27,.,.,TRBJ2-7,CASSLAVGVYEQYF,TGTGCCAGCAGTTTAGCGGTGGGGGTTTACGAGCAGTACTTC
TRBV7-9,TRBD1,few,TRBJ2-2,CASSWRQGRGTGELFF,TGTGCCAGCAGCTGGCGACAGGGGCGAGGGACCGGGGAGCTGTTTTTT
TRBV5-5,TRBD1,.,TRBJ1-5,CASSFGTGANQPQHF,TGTGCCAGCAGCTTCGGGACAGGGGCGAATCAGCCCCAGCATTTT
TRBV28,.,.,TRBJ1-5,CASRLVNQPQHF,TGTGCCAGCAGATTGGTGAATCAGCCCCAGCATTTT
TRBV27,.,.,TRBJ1-1,CASSSEGPPNTEAFF,TGTGCCAGCAGTTCAGAGGGACCGCCGAACACTGAAGCTTTCTTT
TRBV7-9,TRBD2,.,TRBJ2-1,CASSRGLAGGPLYNEQFF,TGTGCCAGCAGCCGAGGACTAGCGGGAGGGCCTCTATACAATGAGCAGTTCTTC
TRBV18,TRBD1,.,TRBJ2-1,CASSPPSGGFSNEQFF,TGTGCCAGCTCACCACCGTCAGGGGGATTTTCAAATGAGCAGTTCTTC
TRBV7-6,TRBD2,.,TRBJ2-1,CASSALLAGETNEQFF,TGTGCCAGCAGCGCACTACTAGCGGGAGAGACCAATGAGCAGTTCTTC
TRBV7-3,TRBD2,.,TRBJ2-1,CASSNRPGLAGSEQFF,TGTGCCAGCAGCAACCGACCGGGACTAGCGGGCAGTGAGCAGTTCTTC
TRBV5-4,.,.,TRBJ2-6,CASSPDRAGANVLTF,TGTGCCAGCAGCCCGGACAGAGCTGGGGCCAACGTCCTGACTTTC
TRBV28,.,.,TRBJ1-2,CASSLSGRNYGYTF,TGTGCCAGCAGTTTATCTGGCAGGAACTATGGCTACACCTTC
TRBV5-8,.,.,TRBJ1-5,CASRARGGSQPQHF,TGTGCCAGCAGAGCCAGAGGGGGGAGCCAGCCCCAGCATTTT
TRBV7-7,TRBD2,.,TRBJ2-1,CASSFSTSGRDHEQFF,TGTGCTAGCAGCTTCTCTACTAGCGGGAGAGATCATGAGCAGTTCTTC
TRBV14,.,.,TRBJ2-1,CASRLWDSDNEQFF,TGTGCCAGCAGACTCTGGGATAGCGACAATGAGCAGTTCTTC
TRBV11-3,.,.,TRBJ2-1,CASSLAPGHPTSYNEQFF,TGTGCCAGCAGCTTAGCTCCGGGACACCCGACGTCCTACAATGAGCAGTTCTTC
TRBV19,TRBD1,.,TRBJ1-3,CASSMGTGDSGNTIYF,TGTGCCAGTAGTATGGGGACAGGGGATTCTGGAAACACCATATATTTT
TRBV7-2,TRBD2,.,TRBJ2-4,CASSQSGRDDIQYF,TGTGCCAGCAGCCAAAGCGGGAGAGATGACATTCAGTACTTC
TRBV13,.,.,TRBJ1-1,CASSLGLRDTTEAFF,TGTGCCAGCAGCTTAGGCCTCCGGGACACCACTGAAGCTTTCTTT
TRBV2,TRBD1,.,TRBJ2-7,CASRRTGPYEQYF,TGTGCCAGCAGACGGACAGGGCCCTACGAGCAGTACTTC
TRBV6-6,TRBD2,.,TRBJ2-2,CASSRPTSGPFGELFF,TGTGCCAGCAGCCGACCAACTAGCGGGCCGTTCGGGGAGCTGTTTTTT
TRBV7-9,TRBD1,once,TRBJ2-7,CASSLGTGTYEQYF,TGTGCCAGCAGCTTAGGGACAGGGACATACGAGCAGTACTTC
TRBV7-2,.,.,TRBJ1-1,CASSLAKDTEDTEAFF,TGTGCCAGCAGCTTAGCGAAGGATACAGAGGACACTGAAGCTTTCTTT
TRBV6-5,.,.,TRBJ1-1,CASSYGQTPNTEAFF,TGTGCCAGCAGTTACGGCCAAACCCCGAACACTGAAGCTTTCTTT
TRBV30,TRBD1,.,TRBJ1-1,CAWSPKRDRRNTEAFF,TGTGCCTGGAGCCCCAAACGGGACAGGAGGAACACTGAAGCTTTCTTT
TRBV7-8,TRBD1,.,TRBJ1-1,CASSLANRGNTEAFF,TGTGCCAGCAGCTTAGCGAACAGGGGGAACACTGAAGCTTTCTTT
TRBV5-4,TRBD1,.,TRBJ1-1,CASSRGQTNTEAFF,TGTGCCAGCAGCCGGGGACAGACGAACACTGAAGCTTTCTTT